This TCR beta chain was sequenced in a study of cytomegalovirus exposure and HLA in healthy donors. A remark on this clone: Its cognate antigen is unknown.

The study ran its PCR with 60 Vbeta and 13 Jbeta primers. Generated by immunoSEQ multiplex PCR, the TCRdb table keeps only in-frame clones and is missing some. The sample shows about 220,000 clones, about 79% of them seen only once. CDR3 length: 14 residues. Germline CDR1 reads LNHDA; CDR2 reads SQIVND (reference sequence). Between the trimmed V and J ends, which lost 5 bases and 4 bases, there was a span of 13 bases. Study conclusions and caveats: Through in vitro validation, three CMV-associated chains were shown to be specific for CMV antigens. Using a false discovery rate of 0.05, a later analysis showed that roughly 16,000 TCR beta sequences were associated with HLA alleles. Earlier analysis yielded a pattern in which most TCR beta V segments were productive about 87% or about 30% of the time.

Sequencing was carried out using PBMCs. The chain links TRBV19 to TRBJ2-3; no definite D call. This sequence originates from a male donor in good health and CMV-seronegative. CDR3 region: CASSFPRSADTQYF. The CDR3 nucleotides read TGTGCCAGTAGTTTCCCTCGGAGCGCAGATACGCAGTATTTT.